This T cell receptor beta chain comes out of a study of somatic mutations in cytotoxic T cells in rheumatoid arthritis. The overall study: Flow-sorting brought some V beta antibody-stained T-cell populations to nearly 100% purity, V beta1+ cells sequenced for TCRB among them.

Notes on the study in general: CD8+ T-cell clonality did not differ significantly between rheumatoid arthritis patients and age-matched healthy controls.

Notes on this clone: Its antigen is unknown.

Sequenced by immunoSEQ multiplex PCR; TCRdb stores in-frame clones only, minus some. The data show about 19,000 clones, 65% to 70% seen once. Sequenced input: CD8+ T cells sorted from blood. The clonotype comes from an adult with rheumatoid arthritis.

The CDR3 loop reads CASSLGGTEQFF. For the CDR3, the DNA is TGTGCCAGCAGCTTAGGGGGGACTGAGCAGTTCTTC. The V and J genes are TRBV7-2 and TRBJ2-1; D assignment may be TRBD1 or TRBD2 (5 bases each). Trimming cost V 1 base and J 9 bases, with 7 bases left between them. The CDR3 spans 12 residues. CDR1 and CDR2 from the germline V gene are SGHTA and FQGNSA.